This record concerns one T cell receptor (beta chain) sequence. The antigen remains undetermined. The data stem from a study of cytomegalovirus exposure and HLA in healthy donors. Trimming removed 1 base from V and 4 bases from J; junction bases left unmatched: 7. The CDR3 runs 16 residues. CDR1 and CDR2 (germline): MGHRA, YSYEKL. Healthy bone marrow donors made up the donors. Nominally healthy donors were sampled, though unrecorded immune exposures were likely. Study results and limitations: A later analysis showed that HLA-associated TCR beta chains had undergone more clonal expansion than equally common others. Indistinguishability led to the exclusion of some V segments, TRBV6-2 and TRBV6-3 included.

The PCR made use of 60 Vbeta and 13 Jbeta primers. TCRdb's copy holds only in-frame clones and misses some; the assay was immunoSEQ multiplex PCR. The sample records about 74,000 clones, 60% to 75% being singletons. This clonotype was obtained from a middle-aged woman in good health and CMV-seropositive. Sequencing was performed on PBMCs. V gene TRBV4-1 combines with J gene TRBJ2-1; the match to TRBD1 covers 7 bases. The CDR3 nucleotides read TGCGCCAGCAGCCAAGTTCCCGGGACAGAGTACAATGAGCAGTTCTTC. Protein sequence: CASSQVPGTEYNEQFF.